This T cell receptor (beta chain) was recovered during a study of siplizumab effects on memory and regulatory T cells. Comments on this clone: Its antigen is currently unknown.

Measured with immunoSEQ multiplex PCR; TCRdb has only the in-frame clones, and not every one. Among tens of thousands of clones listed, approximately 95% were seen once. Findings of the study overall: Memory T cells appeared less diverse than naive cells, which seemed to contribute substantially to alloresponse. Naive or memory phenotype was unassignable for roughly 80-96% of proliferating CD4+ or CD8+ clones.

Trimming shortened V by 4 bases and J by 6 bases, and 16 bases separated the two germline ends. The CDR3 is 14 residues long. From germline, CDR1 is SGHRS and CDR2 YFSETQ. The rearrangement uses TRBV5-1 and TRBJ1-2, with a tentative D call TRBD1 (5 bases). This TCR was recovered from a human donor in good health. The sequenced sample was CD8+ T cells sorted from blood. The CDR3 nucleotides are TGCGCCAGCAGCCCGACAGAAAGGGTCCATGGCTACACCTTC. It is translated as CASSPTERVHGYTF. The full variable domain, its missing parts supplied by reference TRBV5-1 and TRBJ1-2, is KAGVTQTPRYLIKTRGQQVTLSCSPISGHRSVSWYQQTPGQGLQFLFEYFSETQRNKGNFPGRFSGRQFSNSRSEMNVSTLELGDSALYLCASSPTERVHGYTFGSGTRLTVV.